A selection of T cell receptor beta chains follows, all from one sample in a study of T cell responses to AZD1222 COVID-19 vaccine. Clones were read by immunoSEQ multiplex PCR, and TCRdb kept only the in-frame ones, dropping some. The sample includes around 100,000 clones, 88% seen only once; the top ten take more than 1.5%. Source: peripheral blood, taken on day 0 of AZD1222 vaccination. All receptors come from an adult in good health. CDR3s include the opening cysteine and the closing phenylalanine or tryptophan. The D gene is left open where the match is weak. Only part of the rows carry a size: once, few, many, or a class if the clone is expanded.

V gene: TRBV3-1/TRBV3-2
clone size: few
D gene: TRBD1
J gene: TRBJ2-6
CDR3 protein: CASSPLVSTGGSGANVLTF
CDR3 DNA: TGTGCCAGCAGCCCCTTAGTGAGCACAGGGGGCTCTGGGGCCAACGTCCTGACTTTC

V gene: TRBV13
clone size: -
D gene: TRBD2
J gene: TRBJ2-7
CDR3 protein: CASSLTSGSEQYF
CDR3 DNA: TGTGCCAGCAGCTTAACTAGCGGGAGCGAGCAGTACTTC

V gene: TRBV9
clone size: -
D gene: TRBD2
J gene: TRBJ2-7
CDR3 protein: CASSVGGSGRDPYEQYF
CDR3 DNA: TGTGCCAGCAGCGTAGGTGGTAGCGGGAGAGACCCCTACGAGCAGTACTTC

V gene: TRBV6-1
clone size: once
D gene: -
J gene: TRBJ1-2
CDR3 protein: CASGLLAPDSGYTF
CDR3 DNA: TGTGCCAGCGGTCTTTTGGCACCGGACTCTGGCTACACCTTC

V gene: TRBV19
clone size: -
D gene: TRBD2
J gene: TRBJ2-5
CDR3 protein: CASQRTSSETQYF
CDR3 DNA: TGTGCCAGCCAACGGACTAGCTCCGAGACCCAGTACTTC

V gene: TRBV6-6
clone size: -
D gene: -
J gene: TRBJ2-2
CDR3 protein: CASVVLAGELFF
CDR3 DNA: TGTGCCAGTGTAGTGTTGGCCGGGGAGCTGTTTTTT

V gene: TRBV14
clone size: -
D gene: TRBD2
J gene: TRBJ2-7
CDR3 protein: CASSDSGVQGEQYF
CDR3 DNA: TGTGCCAGCAGCGATAGCGGGGTCCAGGGCGAGCAGTACTTC

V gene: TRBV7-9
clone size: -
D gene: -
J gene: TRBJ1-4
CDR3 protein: CASSLGHIDEKLFF
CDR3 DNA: TGTGCCAGCAGCTTGGGACACATTGATGAAAAACTGTTTTTT

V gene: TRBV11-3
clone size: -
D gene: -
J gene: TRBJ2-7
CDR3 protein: CASSLGYRDDEQYF
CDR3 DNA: TGTGCCAGCAGCTTAGGGTACAGGGACGACGAGCAGTACTTC

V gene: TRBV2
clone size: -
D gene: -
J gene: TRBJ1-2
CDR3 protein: CASSDWRGDYGYTF
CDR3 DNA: TGTGCCAGCAGTGATTGGAGGGGAGACTATGGCTACACCTTC

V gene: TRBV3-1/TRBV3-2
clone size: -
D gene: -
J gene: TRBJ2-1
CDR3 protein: CASSQDRGFHEQFF
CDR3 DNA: TGTGCCAGCAGCCAAGATCGGGGTTTCCATGAGCAGTTCTTC

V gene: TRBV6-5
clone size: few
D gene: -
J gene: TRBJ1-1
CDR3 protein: CASSSKTVNTEAFF
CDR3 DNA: TGTGCCAGCAGTTCAAAGACGGTTAACACTGAAGCTTTCTTT

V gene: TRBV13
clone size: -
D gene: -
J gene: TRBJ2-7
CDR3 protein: CASSLFYEQYF
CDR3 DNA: TGTGCCAGCAGCCTATTCTACGAGCAGTACTTC

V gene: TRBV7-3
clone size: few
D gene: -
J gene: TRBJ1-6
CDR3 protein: CASSFGGRPNSPLHF
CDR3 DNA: TGTGCCAGCAGCTTCGGGGGGAGGCCGAATTCACCCCTCCACTTT

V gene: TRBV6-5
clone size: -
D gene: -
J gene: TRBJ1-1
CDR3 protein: CASSLGGGLNTEAFF
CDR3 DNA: TGTGCCAGCAGCCTCGGTGGGGGATTGAACACTGAAGCTTTCTTT

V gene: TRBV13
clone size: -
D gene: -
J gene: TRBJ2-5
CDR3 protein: CASSPLWETQYF
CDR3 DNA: TGTGCCAGCAGTCCACTATGGGAGACCCAGTACTTC

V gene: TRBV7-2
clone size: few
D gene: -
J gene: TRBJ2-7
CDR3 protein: CASSPNFGSYEQYF
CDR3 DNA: TGTGCCAGCAGCCCTAACTTCGGCTCCTACGAGCAGTACTTC

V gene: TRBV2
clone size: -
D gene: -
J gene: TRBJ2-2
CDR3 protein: CASSDIPNTGELFF
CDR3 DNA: TGTGCCAGCAGTGACATCCCGAACACCGGGGAGCTGTTTTTT

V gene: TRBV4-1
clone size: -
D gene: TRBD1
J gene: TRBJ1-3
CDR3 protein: CASSQVSTGDYSGNTIYF
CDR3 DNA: TGCGCCAGCAGCCAAGTTTCAACAGGGGACTACTCTGGAAACACCATATATTTT

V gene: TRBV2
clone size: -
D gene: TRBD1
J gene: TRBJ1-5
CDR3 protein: CASRRDREKPQHF
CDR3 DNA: TGTGCCAGCAGGCGGGACAGGGAGAAGCCCCAGCATTTT

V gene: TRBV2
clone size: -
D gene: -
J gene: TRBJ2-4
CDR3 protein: CASSLEIAKNIQYF
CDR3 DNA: TGTGCCAGTTCGTTGGAAATAGCCAAAAACATTCAGTACTTC

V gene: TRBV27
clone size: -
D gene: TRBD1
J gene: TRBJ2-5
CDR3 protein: CASSLTGTGGVETQYF
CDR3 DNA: TGTGCCAGCAGTCTGACCGGGACAGGAGGGGTAGAGACCCAGTACTTC

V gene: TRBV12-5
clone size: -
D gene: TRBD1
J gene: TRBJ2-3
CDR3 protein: CASGSTWQGAVPDTQYF
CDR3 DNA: TGTGCTAGTGGTTCTACGTGGCAGGGGGCAGTGCCGGATACGCAGTATTTT

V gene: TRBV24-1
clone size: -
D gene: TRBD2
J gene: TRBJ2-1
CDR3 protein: CATGLTSGRRNEQFF
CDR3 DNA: TGTGCCACCGGATTAACTAGCGGGAGGCGCAATGAGCAGTTCTTC

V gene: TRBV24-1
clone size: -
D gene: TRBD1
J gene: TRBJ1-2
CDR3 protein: CATQPDREGGYTF
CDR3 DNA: TGTGCCACCCAACCCGACAGGGAGGGTGGCTACACCTTC

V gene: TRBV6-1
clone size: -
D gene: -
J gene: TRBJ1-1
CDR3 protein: CASSDRGRLNTEAFF
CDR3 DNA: TGTGCCAGCAGTGACAGGGGCCGGTTGAACACTGAAGCTTTCTTT

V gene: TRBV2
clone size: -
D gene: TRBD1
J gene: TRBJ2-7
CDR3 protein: CASSEGGTGPPLNEQYF
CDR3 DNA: TGTGCCAGCAGTGAAGGGGGGACAGGGCCCCCACTCAACGAGCAGTACTTC

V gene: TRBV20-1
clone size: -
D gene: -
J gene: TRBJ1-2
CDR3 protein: CSASRGDDGYTF
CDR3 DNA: TGCAGTGCTAGTCGAGGGGATGATGGCTACACCTTC

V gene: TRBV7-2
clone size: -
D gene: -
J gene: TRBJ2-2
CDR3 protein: CASSLSFSNTGELFF
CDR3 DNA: TGTGCCAGCAGCTTATCCTTCTCGAACACCGGGGAGCTGTTTTTT

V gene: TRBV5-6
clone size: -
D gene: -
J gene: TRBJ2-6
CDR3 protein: CASSLRGTRGANVLTF
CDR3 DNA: TGTGCCAGCAGCTTGAGAGGTACCAGAGGGGCCAACGTCCTGACTTTC

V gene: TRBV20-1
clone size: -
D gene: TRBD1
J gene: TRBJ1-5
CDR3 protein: CSASRTGLNQPQHF
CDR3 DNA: TGCAGTGCTAGTAGGACAGGTCTTAATCAGCCCCAGCATTTT

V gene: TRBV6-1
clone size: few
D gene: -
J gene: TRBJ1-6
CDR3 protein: CASSEASRHSPLHF
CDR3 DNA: TGTGCCAGCAGTGAAGCGTCAAGACATTCACCCCTCCACTTT

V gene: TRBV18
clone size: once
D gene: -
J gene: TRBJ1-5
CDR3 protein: CASSPPGNRPQHF
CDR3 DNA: TGTGCCAGCTCACCACCGGGGAATAGGCCCCAGCATTTT

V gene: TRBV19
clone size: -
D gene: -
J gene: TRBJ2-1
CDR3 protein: CASSIDPIGEQFF
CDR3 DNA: TGTGCCAGTAGTATAGACCCCATCGGTGAGCAGTTCTTC

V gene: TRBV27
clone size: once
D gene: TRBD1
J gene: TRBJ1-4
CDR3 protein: CASSPDRVTNEKLFF
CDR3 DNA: TGTGCCAGCAGTCCGGACAGGGTTACTAATGAAAAACTGTTTTTT

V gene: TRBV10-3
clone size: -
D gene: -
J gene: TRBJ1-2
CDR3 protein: CAISGAGNYGYTF
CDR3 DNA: TGTGCCATCAGTGGCGCAGGTAACTATGGCTACACCTTC

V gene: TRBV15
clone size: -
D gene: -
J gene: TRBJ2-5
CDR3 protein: CATSRDRGLQETQYF
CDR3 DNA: TGTGCCACCAGCAGAGATCGGGGGCTTCAAGAGACCCAGTACTTC

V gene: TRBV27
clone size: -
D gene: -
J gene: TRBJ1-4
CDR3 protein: CASSLTPAYEKLFF
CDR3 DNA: TGTGCCAGCAGTTTAACCCCGGCTTATGAAAAACTGTTTTTT

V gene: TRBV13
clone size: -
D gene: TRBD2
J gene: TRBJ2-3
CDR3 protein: CASSFLPGTSGTDTQYF
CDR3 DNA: TGTGCCAGCAGCTTCCTTCCCGGGACTAGCGGGACGGATACGCAGTATTTT

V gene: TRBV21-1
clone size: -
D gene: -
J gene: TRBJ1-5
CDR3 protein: CASSNKDREGNQPQHF
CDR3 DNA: TGTGCCAGCAGCAACAAAGACAGGGAAGGGAATCAGCCCCAGCATTTT

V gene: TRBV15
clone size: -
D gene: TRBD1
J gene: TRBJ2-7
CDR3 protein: CATSRTGARHEQYF
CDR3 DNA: TGTGCCACCAGCAGGACAGGGGCGAGGCACGAGCAGTACTTC

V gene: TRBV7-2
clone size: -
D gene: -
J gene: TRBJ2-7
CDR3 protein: CASSEFTGSSYEQYF
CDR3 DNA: TGTGCCAGCAGCGAATTTACAGGGAGCTCCTACGAGCAGTACTTC

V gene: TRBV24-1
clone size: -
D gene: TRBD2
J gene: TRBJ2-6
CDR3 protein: CATSDVRGTNGANVLTF
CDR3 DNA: TGTGCCACCAGTGACGTTAGAGGGACTAACGGGGCCAACGTCCTGACTTTC

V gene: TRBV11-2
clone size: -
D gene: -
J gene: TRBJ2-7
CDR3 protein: CASSLETVTYEQYF
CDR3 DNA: TGTGCCAGCAGCTTAGAGACAGTAACCTACGAGCAGTACTTC

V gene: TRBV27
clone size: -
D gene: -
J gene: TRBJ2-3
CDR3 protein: CASSPLGAASTDTQYF
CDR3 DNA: TGTGCCAGCAGTCCACTTGGGGCGGCTAGCACAGATACGCAGTATTTT

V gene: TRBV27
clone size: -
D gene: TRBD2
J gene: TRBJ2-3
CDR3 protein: CASSPLAGITDTQYF
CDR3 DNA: TGTGCCAGCAGCCCACTAGCGGGTATCACAGATACGCAGTATTTT

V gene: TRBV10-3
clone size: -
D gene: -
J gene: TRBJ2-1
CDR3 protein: CAISAADSHEQFF
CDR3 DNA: TGTGCCATCAGTGCCGCGGACAGCCATGAGCAGTTCTTC

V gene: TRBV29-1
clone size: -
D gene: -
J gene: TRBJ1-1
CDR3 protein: CSVGGREKRNTEAFF
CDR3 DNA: TGCAGCGTTGGTGGGCGGGAAAAAAGGAACACTGAAGCTTTCTTT

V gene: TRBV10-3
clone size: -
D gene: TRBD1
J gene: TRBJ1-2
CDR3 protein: CAISDPGGQGSYGYTF
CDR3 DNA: TGTGCCATCAGTGACCCCGGGGGACAGGGGAGCTATGGCTACACCTTC

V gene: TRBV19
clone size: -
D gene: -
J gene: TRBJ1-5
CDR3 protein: CASSRGGGSNQPQHF
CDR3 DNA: TGTGCCAGTAGTAGGGGGGGAGGTAGCAATCAGCCCCAGCATTTT

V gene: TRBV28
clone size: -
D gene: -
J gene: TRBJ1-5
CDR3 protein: CATWGPNSNQPQHF
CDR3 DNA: TGTGCCACTTGGGGCCCCAATAGCAATCAGCCCCAGCATTTT

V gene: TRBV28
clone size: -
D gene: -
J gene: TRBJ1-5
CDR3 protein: CASSPRARGNQPQHF
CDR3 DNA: TGTGCCAGCAGTCCCCGCGCCAGGGGAAATCAGCCCCAGCATTTT

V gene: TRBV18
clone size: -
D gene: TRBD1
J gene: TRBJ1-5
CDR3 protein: CASSHTPGQGDQPQHF
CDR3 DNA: TGTGCCAGCTCCCACACCCCGGGACAGGGAGATCAGCCCCAGCATTTT

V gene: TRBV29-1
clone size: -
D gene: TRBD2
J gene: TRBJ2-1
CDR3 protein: CSVLTSGRVEGDEQFF
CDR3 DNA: TGCAGCGTCCTAACTAGCGGGAGGGTAGAGGGGGATGAGCAGTTCTTC

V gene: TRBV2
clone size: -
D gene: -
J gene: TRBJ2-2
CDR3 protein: CASSYDRKGGELFF
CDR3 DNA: TGTGCCAGCAGTTACGACAGAAAGGGCGGGGAGCTGTTTTTT

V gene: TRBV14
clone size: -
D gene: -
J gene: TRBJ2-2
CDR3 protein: CASRIGTTTGELFF
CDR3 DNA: TGTGCCAGCAGGATAGGGACCACCACCGGGGAGCTGTTTTTT

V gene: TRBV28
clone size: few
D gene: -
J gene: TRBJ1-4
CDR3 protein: CASTLGPGEKLFF
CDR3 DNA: TGTGCCAGCACTCTTGGGCCGGGAGAAAAACTGTTTTTT

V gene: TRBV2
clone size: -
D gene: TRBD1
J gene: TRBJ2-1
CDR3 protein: CASSVGQGDGNEQFF
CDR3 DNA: TGTGCCAGCAGTGTGGGACAGGGAGATGGGAATGAGCAGTTCTTC

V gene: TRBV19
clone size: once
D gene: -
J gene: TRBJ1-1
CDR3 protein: CASSRGPVNTEAFF
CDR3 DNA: TGTGCCAGTAGTCGGGGTCCGGTGAACACTGAAGCTTTCTTT

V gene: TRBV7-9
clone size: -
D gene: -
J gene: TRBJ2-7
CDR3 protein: CASILDGSYEQYF
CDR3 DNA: TGTGCCAGCATCCTAGACGGCTCCTACGAGCAGTACTTC